What follows are 25 T cell receptor beta chains derived from one specimen sequenced in a study of T-cell reconstitution after alpha-beta-depleted transplantation in children. As it was prepared, the TCRbeta library received unique molecular identifiers. Each CDR3 protein gets one entry after TCRdb re-called the PCR reads with MiXCR. The sample includes 250,000 to 300,000 distinct CDR3 sequences, around 9.6% of them seen just once. The sample in question was PBMCs from the stem cell graft donor, obtained from the stem cell graft. Receptors were obtained from a human donor who donated a stem cell graft to a child with SCID.

This clonotype came up many times. CDR3 coding DNA: TGTGCCAGCAGCCAAGCCATTTTAGACAGGGCCAGCCACGAGCAGTACTTC. Its translation: CASSQAILDRASHEQYF. V usage is TRBV3-1 and J usage is TRBJ2-7; TRBD1 matches 7 bases. V lost 1 base and J lost 5; bases outside the gene matches: 14. This CDR3 spans 17 amino acids. The V gene's germline CDR1 is LGHDT and CDR2 YNNKEL (reference sequence).

The chain uses TRBV12-3 or TRBV12-4 and TRBJ1-1, with TRBD1 matching 7 bases. The CDR3 runs 13 residues. With 4 bases clipped from V and 5 bases from J, the junction kept 4 bases outside the gene matches. Here the CDR3 DNA reads TGTGCCAGCAGTTGGCAGGGGGAGACTGAAGCTTTCTTT. Translated, it gives CASSWQGETEAFF.

This clonotype was counted a few times. The chain recombines TRBV2 with TRBJ1-3; D unclear. The germline gives CDR1 SNHLY, CDR2 FYNNEI. V was pared by 2 bases and J by 2 bases, with 10 bases between. The CDR3 sequence is 15 residues long. CDR3 residues: CASSESTYAGNTIYF. The CDR3 coding sequence is TGTGCCAGCAGTGAATCCACCTACGCTGGAAACACCATATATTTT.

The chain employs TRBV20-1 and TRBJ2-7; D not certain. CDR3 length: 14 amino acids. The ends were cut back, 2 bases at V and 3 bases at J, with 14 bases in the middle. Germline V gene lookup returns CDR1 DFQATT and CDR2 SNEGSKA (reference sequence). The CDR3 loop is CSARTPTDYYEQYF. In nucleotides, the CDR3 is TGCAGTGCTAGAACGCCGACCGATTACTACGAGCAGTACTTC.

This clonotype was counted at least ten times. V usage is TRBV5-1 and J usage is TRBJ2-1; TRBD1 aligns across 7 bases. Germline V gene sequence: CDR1 SGHRS, CDR2 YFSETQ. CDR3 size: 13 residues. Unmatched junction bases numbered 2, after V lost 4 bases and J lost 4 bases. This chain's CDR3 is CASSRQGYNEQFF. The CDR3 DNA reads as TGCGCCAGCAGCAGACAGGGATACAATGAGCAGTTCTTC. Using reference TRBV5-1 and TRBJ2-1 for the parts outside the CDR3, the full variable domain is KAGVTQTPRYLIKTRGQQVTLSCSPISGHRSVSWYQQTPGQGLQFLFEYFSETQRNKGNFPGRFSGRQFSNSRSEMNVSTLELGDSALYLCASSRQGYNEQFFGPGTRLTVL.

V is TRBV7-9 and J is TRBJ2-7; maybe TRBD1 (6 bases). Germline values: CDR1 SEHNR, CDR2 FQNEAQ (reference sequence). The CDR3 length is 17 residues. With 4 bases removed from V and 3 bases from J, the gap between germline ends came to 22 bases. This CDR3 is CASSSIPPGQGNYEQYF. In nucleotides, the CDR3 is TGTGCCAGCAGCTCTATTCCGCCGGGACAAGGGAACTACGAGCAGTACTTC. Full variable domain (missing parts from reference TRBV7-9 and TRBJ2-7): DTGVSQNPRHKITKRGQNVTFRCDPISEHNRLYWYRQTLGQGPEFLTYFQNEAQLEKSRLLSDRFSAERPKGSFSTLEIQRTEQGDSAMYLCASSSIPPGQGNYEQYFGPGTRLTVT.

There are many counts of this clonotype. The chain recombines TRBV5-1 with TRBJ2-1; 10 nucleotides match TRBD2. CDR3 size: 14 residues. Germline V lookup: CDR1 SGHRS, CDR2 YFSETQ. Germline trimming cut 7 bases from V and 5 bases from J; bases unmatched to any gene: 6. The CDR3 sequence is CASGGTSANNEQFF. Written as DNA, the CDR3 is TGCGCCAGCGGCGGGACTAGCGCTAACAATGAGCAGTTCTTC.

V is TRBV5-1 and J is TRBJ1-2; D gene uncertain. Germline CDR1 is SGHRS and CDR2 is YFSETQ. V gave up 5 bases and J gave up 2 bases, with 13 bases separating them. This CDR3 contains 14 residues. Written as DNA, the CDR3 is TGCGCCAGCAGGGGTCAGCTCAGCAACTATGGCTACACCTTC. Protein sequence: CASRGQLSNYGYTF. The full variable domain, completed using reference TRBV5-1 and TRBJ1-2, is KAGVTQTPRYLIKTRGQQVTLSCSPISGHRSVSWYQQTPGQGLQFLFEYFSETQRNKGNFPGRFSGRQFSNSRSEMNVSTLELGDSALYLCASRGQLSNYGYTFGSGTRLTVV.

Only a few counts were recorded for this clonotype. V and J are TRBV29-1 and TRBJ2-1; 7 bases are a match to TRBD1. Germline-derived CDR1 and CDR2 are SQVTM and ANQGSEA. The CDR3 loop spans 13 amino acids. V shed 3 bases, J shed 9 bases, and the junction held 8 bases outside the gene matches. CDR3 amino acids: CSVDYRGRGEQFF. The DNA for the CDR3 is TGCAGCGTTGATTACAGGGGAAGGGGTGAGCAGTTCTTC.

This clonotype was counted many times. The chain has TRBV20-1 and TRBJ2-4; no clear D gene. The ends were cut back, 6 bases at V and 9 bases at J, with 15 bases in the middle. The germline CDR1 and CDR2 sequences are DFQATT and SNEGSKA (reference sequence). The CDR3 is 12 residues long. The CDR3 nucleotides read TGCAGTGCAGGTGGGATGGTGGGCATTCAGTACTTC. Translating gives CSAGGMVGIQYF.

This clonotype was seen a handful of times. The V call is TRBV12-3 or TRBV12-4, the J call TRBJ1-5; possibly TRBD1 for D (5 bases). The CDR3 runs 18 residues. With 2 bases removed from V and 0 bases from J, the gap between germline ends came to 17 bases. The CDR3 DNA reads TGTGCCAGCAGTTTAAAGTTTTCAGGGCAAAATAGCAATCAGCCCCAGCATTTT. Its translation is CASSLKFSGQNSNQPQHF.

Ten or more counts support this clonotype. V and J are TRBV20-1 and TRBJ2-7, with a weak D call TRBD1 (6 bases). CDR1 and CDR2 from the germline V gene are DFQATT and SNEGSKA (reference sequence). V lost 3 bases and J 2 bases, leaving 8 bases between the germline ends. This CDR3 has 12 amino acids. The CDR3 sequence: CSARGQTYEQYF. DNA of the CDR3: TGCAGTGCTAGGGGACAAACCTACGAGCAGTACTTC.

CDR3 residues: CASSQQAGALTGELFF. As DNA, the CDR3 is TGTGCCAGCAGCCAACAGGCGGGGGCCTTAACCGGGGAGCTGTTTTTT. The J gene is TRBJ2-2, the V gene TRBV7-9; D is perhaps TRBD2 (7 bases). V was trimmed by 5 bases and J by 5 bases, leaving 18 bases between them. Germline CDR1 reads SEHNR; CDR2 reads FQNEAQ (reference sequence). The CDR3 extends over 16 amino acids.

The chain employs TRBV3-1 and TRBJ1-6; unclear D gene. The CDR3 has 15 amino acids. Germline CDR1 and CDR2: LGHDT and YNNKEL (reference sequence). V was trimmed by 2 bases and J by 7 bases, leaving 12 bases between them. The CDR3 here is CASSQTRGTNSPLHF. DNA for the CDR3: TGTGCCAGCAGCCAAACCCGAGGAACCAATTCACCCCTCCACTTT.

This clonotype has just a few counts. The V and J genes are TRBV15 and TRBJ1-3; D is uncertain. CDR3 length: 15 amino acids. Germline lookup yields CDR1 LNHNV and CDR2 YYDKDF (reference sequence). V lost 3 bases, J lost 4 bases, and 13 bases lay in between. CDR3 residues: CATSRVGNGGNTIYF. The CDR3 DNA sequence: TGTGCCACCAGCAGGGTAGGGAACGGCGGAAACACCATATATTTT. The whole variable domain, remainder taken from reference TRBV15 and TRBJ1-3, is DAMVIQNPRYQVTQFGKPVTLSCSQTLNHNVMYWYQQKSSQAPKLLFHYYDKDFNNEADTPDNFQSRRPNTSFCFLDIRSPGLGDTAMYLCATSRVGNGGNTIYFGEGSWLTVV.

The V call is TRBV2, the J call TRBJ2-7, with 9 bases matching TRBD1. CDR3 size: 16 residues. The V segment lost 5 bases and the J segment 9 bases; nucleotides outside the gene matches: 17. The germline gives CDR1 SNHLY, CDR2 FYNNEI. Here the CDR3 reads CASSITGGGLAPRQYF. In DNA form, the CDR3 reads TGTGCCAGCAGTATTACAGGGGGCGGGCTAGCTCCTCGGCAGTACTTC.

This chain joins TRBV19 and TRBJ1-1; TRBD1 agrees at 8 bases. The CDR3 is made up of 14 amino acids. Trimming at V came to 4 bases and at J to 1 base, leaving 2 bases not matched to a gene. Looked up from germline, CDR1 is LNHDA and CDR2 is SQIVND (reference sequence). The CDR3 DNA follows: TGTGCCAGTAGTACGGGACAGGAGAACACTGAAGCTTTCTTT. It is translated as CASSTGQENTEAFF. Full variable domain (outside the CDR3, taken from reference TRBV19 and TRBJ1-1): DGGITQSPKYLFRKEGQNVTLSCEQNLNHDAMYWYRQDPGQGLRLIYYSQIVNDFQKGDIAEGYSVSREKKESFPLTVTSAQKNPTAFYLCASSTGQENTEAFFGQGTRLTVV.

This clonotype occurred a few times. Mismatch with germline at one junction end may stem from a read error. J is TRBJ2-2 and V is TRBV7-7; 14 bases are shared with TRBD2. The CDR3 is 18 residues long. Looked up from germline, CDR1 is SSHAT and CDR2 is FNYEAQ (reference sequence). This CDR3 reads CASSPGLAGELNTGELFF. CDR3 nucleotide sequence: TGTGCTAGCAGCCCGGGACTAGCGGGGGAGTTGAACACCGGGGAGCTGTTTTTT. The whole variable domain, remainder taken from reference TRBV7-7 and TRBJ2-2, is GAGVSQSPRYKVTKRGQDVTLRCDPISSHATLYWYQQALGQGPEFLTYFNYEAQPDKSGLPSDRFSAERPEGSISTLTIQRTEQRDSAMYRCASSPGLAGELNTGELFFGEGSRLTVL.

This clonotype was recorded many times. The V call is TRBV20-1, the J call TRBJ1-1, with D possibly being TRBD1 (5 bases). Germline V gene lookup returns CDR1 DFQATT and CDR2 SNEGSKA (reference sequence). V lost 3 bases and J lost 1, with 12 bases in between. This CDR3 contains 14 residues. CDR3 nucleotides: TGCAGTGCTAGTCGTATCCAGGGGAACACTGAAGCTTTCTTT. Its translation is CSASRIQGNTEAFF.

This clonotype was picked up many times. The chain has TRBV5-1 and TRBJ2-5, with 13 nucleotides matching TRBD2. Germline-derived CDR1 and CDR2 are SGHRS and YFSETQ. J was trimmed by 0 bases and V by 5 bases; bases with no gene match: 13. This CDR3 region has 19 residues. The CDR3: CASRPMETSGGSYQETQYF. The DNA of the CDR3 is TGCGCCAGCAGGCCGATGGAGACTAGCGGGGGGTCATACCAAGAGACCCAGTACTTC. The variable domain in full, with the rest retrieved from reference TRBV5-1 and TRBJ2-5, is KAGVTQTPRYLIKTRGQQVTLSCSPISGHRSVSWYQQTPGQGLQFLFEYFSETQRNKGNFPGRFSGRQFSNSRSEMNVSTLELGDSALYLCASRPMETSGGSYQETQYFGPGTRLLVL.

The chain has TRBV9 and TRBJ1-2; 7 nucleotides line up with TRBD1. Unmatched junction bases numbered 8, after V lost 1 base and J lost 5 bases. Germline CDR1 is SGDLS and CDR2 is YYNGEE. This CDR3 has 15 amino acids. The CDR3 DNA reads TGTGCCAGCAGCGTAACGACAGGGTTAGGTTATGGCTACACCTTC. Its translation is CASSVTTGLGYGYTF.

This clonotype was detected a few times. The V gene is TRBV20-1, the J gene TRBJ2-7; D gene uncertain. The CDR3 runs 11 residues. CDR1 is DFQATT and CDR2 is SNEGSKA in the germline V gene (reference sequence). Between the trimmed V and J ends, which lost 5 bases and 2 bases, there was a span of 7 bases. CDR3 protein: CSALRAYEQYF. The CDR3 DNA reads as TGCAGTGCTCTCCGGGCCTACGAGCAGTACTTC.

The CDR3 sequence is CASSFFRTSGGAGTDTQYF. The CDR3 nucleotides are TGTGCCAGCAGTTTTTTTAGGACTAGCGGGGGGGCGGGCACAGATACGCAGTATTTT. This chain joins TRBV12-3 or TRBV12-4 and TRBJ2-3; 15 nucleotides align to TRBD2. V dropped 3 bases and J dropped 1; count of bases not matched to a gene: 8. The CDR3 spans 19 residues.

In this sample, this clonotype turned up a few times. The rearrangement joins TRBV5-1 to TRBJ2-3, with D unclear. The V end was cut by 0 bases, the J end by 4 bases, with 12 bases between. There are 15 residues in the CDR3. Germline lookup yields CDR1 SGHRS and CDR2 YFSETQ. CDR3 DNA: TGCGCCAGCAGCTTGGCCGCTAAAAGTTCAGATACGCAGTATTTT. It codes for CASSLAAKSSDTQYF.

This clonotype was observed a handful of times. This rearrangement joins TRBV5-1 to TRBJ2-5; 8 bases fit TRBD2. The CDR3 consists of 14 residues. Germline values: CDR1 SGHRS, CDR2 YFSETQ. V lost 0 bases and J lost 8; bases outside the gene matches: 6. CDR3 protein: CASSLAAGVDTQYF. CDR3 DNA sequence: TGCGCCAGCAGCTTGGCAGCGGGGGTAGACACCCAGTACTTC.